The 9 T cell receptor beta chains below come from one sample, sequenced in a study of type 1 regulatory T cells. Study conclusions and caveats: Compared with non-type 1 regulatory T cells, type 1 regulatory T cells showed a more restricted TCR repertoire.

These TCRs are of unknown antigen specificity. TCRdb analysed the reads with MiXCR anew, one entry per CDR3 protein. Among around 64,000 distinct CDR3 sequences listed, less than 25% were seen once. Material: cultured type 1 regulatory T (Tr1) cells, either the whole culture or a sorted fraction (not recorded which). The receptor source for this set is a human donor in good health.

This chain connects TRBV7-6 to TRBJ2-2, with 7 nucleotides matching TRBD1. Germline V gene data show CDR1 as SGHVS and CDR2 as FNYEAQ. V was pared by 5 bases and J by 4 bases, with 7 bases of the junction left unmatched. The length of the CDR3 is 15 residues. Here the CDR3 DNA reads TGTGCCAGCAGCCTAGTTACAGGGGTCACCGGGGAGCTGTTTTTT. Translation gives CASSLVTGVTGELFF. The full variable domain, rest sourced from reference TRBV7-6 and TRBJ2-2, is GAGVSQSPRYKVTKRGQDVALRCDPISGHVSLYWYRQALGQGPEFLTYFNYEAQQDKSGLPNDRFSAERPEGSISTLTIQRTEQRDSAMYRCASSLVTGVTGELFFGEGSRLTVL.

This clonotype showed up just a few times. The CDR3 DNA follows: TGCAGTGCTAGCGAGGGTTCTCGGGACTACGAGCAGTACTTC. This encodes CSASEGSRDYEQYF. The chain combines TRBV20-1 with TRBJ2-7; a possible D gene is TRBD2 (5 bases). Germline lookup yields CDR1 DFQATT and CDR2 SNEGSKA (reference sequence). V gave up 3 bases and J gave up 3 bases, with 15 bases separating them. The CDR3 has 14 residues.

This clonotype was seen only a few times. The chain links TRBV20-1 to TRBJ1-1, with unresolved D. Germline V gene data show CDR1 as DFQATT and CDR2 as SNEGSKA (reference sequence). This CDR3 region has 11 residues. The CDR3 here is CRGSQNTEAFF. The CDR3 DNA sequence: TGCAGGGGTTCACAGAACACTGAAGCTTTCTTT.

The chain uses TRBV6-4 and TRBJ1-5; unclear D gene. CDR1 and CDR2 (germline): MRHNA, SNTAGT. CDR3 size: 13 residues. Trimming took off 3 bases at V and 7 bases at J, with 10 bases between the two ends. The CDR3 DNA sequence: TGTGCCAGCAGTGATGGAGGAGGGCAGCCCCAGCATTTT. This gives the protein CASSDGGGQPQHF.

The V call is TRBV3-1, the J call TRBJ1-6; D remains ambiguous. Germline CDR1 LGHDT, CDR2 YNNKEL (reference sequence). The CDR3 runs to 16 residues. V lost 3 bases and J lost 0, with 9 bases in between. The CDR3: CASSQNGDSYNSPLHF. The DNA of the CDR3 is TGTGCCAGCAGCCAGAACGGGGACTCCTATAATTCACCCCTCCACTTT.

V gene TRBV9 combines with J gene TRBJ1-2; possibly TRBD1 for D (6 bases). The CDR3 length is 13 residues. Germline V gene lookup returns CDR1 SGDLS and CDR2 YYNGEE. V was trimmed by 3 bases and J by 8 bases, leaving 14 bases between them. The CDR3 DNA sequence: TGTGCCAGCAGCGGGTACAGGGAGGGCGGCTACACCTTC. Translating gives CASSGYREGGYTF.

Comment on this clonotype: At one boundary the junction diverges from the germline segment, which might be a read error. J is TRBJ2-3 and V is TRBV20-1; possibly TRBD1 or TRBD2 for D (5 bases each). Germline values: CDR1 DFQATT, CDR2 SNEGSKA (reference sequence). This CDR3 has 12 residues. DNA of the CDR3: TGCAGTGCTAGTTTCGGGGCAGATTCGCAGTATTTT. It encodes CSASFGADSQYF.

The V and J genes are TRBV12-3 or TRBV12-4 and TRBJ2-7; 7 bases fit TRBD1. V shed 3 bases, J shed 6 bases, and the junction held 11 bases outside the gene matches. The CDR3 loop spans 15 amino acids. The CDR3 DNA is TGTGCCAGCAGTTTCACAGGGGTATCTAAGTCCGAGCAGTACTTC. Translating it yields CASSFTGVSKSEQYF.

The gene calls are TRBV6-5 and TRBJ2-1; 14 bases are shared with TRBD2. The V segment lost 6 bases and the J segment 9 bases; nucleotides outside the gene matches: 4. Per the germline V gene, CDR1 is MNHEY and CDR2 is SVGAGI. The CDR3 consists of 14 residues. CDR3 DNA: TGTGCCAGCAGGGGACTAGCGGGAGCAAGTGAGCAGTTCTTC. This encodes CASRGLAGASEQFF.